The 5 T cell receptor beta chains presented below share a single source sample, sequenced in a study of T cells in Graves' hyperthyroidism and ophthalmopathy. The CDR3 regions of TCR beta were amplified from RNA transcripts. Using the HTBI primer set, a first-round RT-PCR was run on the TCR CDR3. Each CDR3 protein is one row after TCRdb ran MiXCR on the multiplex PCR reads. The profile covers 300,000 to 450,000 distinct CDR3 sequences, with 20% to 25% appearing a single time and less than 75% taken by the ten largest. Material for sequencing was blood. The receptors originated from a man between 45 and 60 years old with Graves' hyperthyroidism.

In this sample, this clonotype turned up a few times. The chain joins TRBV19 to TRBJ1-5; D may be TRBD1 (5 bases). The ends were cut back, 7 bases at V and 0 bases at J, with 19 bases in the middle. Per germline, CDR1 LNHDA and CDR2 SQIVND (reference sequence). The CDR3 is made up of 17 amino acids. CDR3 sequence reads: CASTAGGGRDSNQPQHF. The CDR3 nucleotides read TGTGCCAGTACCGCGGGGGGGGGGAGGGATAGCAATCAGCCCCAGCATTTT.

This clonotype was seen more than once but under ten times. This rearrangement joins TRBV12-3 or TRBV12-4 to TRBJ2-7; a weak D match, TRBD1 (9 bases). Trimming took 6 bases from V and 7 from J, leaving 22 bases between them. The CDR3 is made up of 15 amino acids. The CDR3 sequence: CASSLLGQGLGEQYF. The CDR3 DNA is TGTGCCAGCAGCCTCCTGGGACAGGGACTAGGTGAGCAGTACTTC.

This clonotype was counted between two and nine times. The CDR3 protein is CASSLGLGGGYEQYF. The CDR3 DNA follows: TGTGCCAGCAGTTTGGGTTTGGGGGGGGGTTACGAGCAGTACTTC. The chain uses TRBV6-2 or TRBV6-3 and TRBJ2-7; 7 bases match TRBD2. CDR1 is MNHEY, CDR2 SVGEGT, per germline. The CDR3 runs to 15 residues. V shed 4 bases, J shed 4 bases, and the junction held 10 bases outside the gene matches.

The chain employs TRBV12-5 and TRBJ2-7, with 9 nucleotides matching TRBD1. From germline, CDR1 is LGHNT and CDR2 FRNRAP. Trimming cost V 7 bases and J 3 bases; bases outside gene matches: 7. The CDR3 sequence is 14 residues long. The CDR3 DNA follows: TGTGCTAGTGACGACGGACAGGGGCGCTACGAGCAGTACTTC. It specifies CASDDGQGRYEQYF.

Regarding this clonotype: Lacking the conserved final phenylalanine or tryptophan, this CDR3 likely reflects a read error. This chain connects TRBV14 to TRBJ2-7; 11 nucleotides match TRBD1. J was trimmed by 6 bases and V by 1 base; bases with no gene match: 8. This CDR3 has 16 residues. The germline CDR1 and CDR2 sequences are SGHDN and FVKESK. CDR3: CASSQASPGTGGEQYL. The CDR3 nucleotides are TGTGCCAGCAGCCAAGCTTCACCCGGGACAGGGGGCGAGCAGTACCTC.